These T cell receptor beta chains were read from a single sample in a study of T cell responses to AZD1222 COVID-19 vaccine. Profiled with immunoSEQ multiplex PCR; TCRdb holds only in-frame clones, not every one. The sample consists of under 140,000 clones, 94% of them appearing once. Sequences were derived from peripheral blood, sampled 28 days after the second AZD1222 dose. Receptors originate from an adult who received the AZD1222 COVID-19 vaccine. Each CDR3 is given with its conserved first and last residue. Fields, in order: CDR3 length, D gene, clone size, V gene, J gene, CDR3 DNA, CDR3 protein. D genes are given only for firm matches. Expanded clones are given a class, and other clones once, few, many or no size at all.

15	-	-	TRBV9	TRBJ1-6	TGTGCCAGCAGCGTAGCTAGGGGCGCGTCCTCACCCCTCCACTTT	CASSVARGASSPLHF
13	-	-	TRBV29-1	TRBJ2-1	TGCAGCGTATTCCCACAGGTATACAATGAGCAGTTCTTC	CSVFPQVYNEQFF
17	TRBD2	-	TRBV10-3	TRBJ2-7	TGTGCCATCAGTCCCACGGGACTAGCGGGAGGTAGTTACGAGCAGTACTTC	CAISPTGLAGGSYEQYF
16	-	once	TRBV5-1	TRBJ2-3	TGCGCCAGCAGCTGGGACTTTAGGCCCGGCACAGATACGCAGTATTTT	CASSWDFRPGTDTQYF
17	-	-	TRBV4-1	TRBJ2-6	TGCGCCAGCAGCCCTTCCCCGTCGAAGTCTGGGGCCAACGTCCTGACTTTC	CASSPSPSKSGANVLTF
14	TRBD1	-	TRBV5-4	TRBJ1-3	TGTGCCAGCAGCTTTTCAGGGGGCGGAAACACCATATATTTT	CASSFSGGGNTIYF
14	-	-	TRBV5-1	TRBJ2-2	TGCGCCAGCGAGGAACGGATGAACACCGGGGAGCTGTTTTTT	CASEERMNTGELFF
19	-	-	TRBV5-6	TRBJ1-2	TGTGCCAGCAGCTTGGTCAGGGCCTTGTTTCAGGGGCTTAACTATGGCTACACCTTC	CASSLVRALFQGLNYGYTF
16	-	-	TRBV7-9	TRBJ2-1	TGTGCCATCTCTTTGGGGTCCGGACACTCCTACAATGAGCAGTTCTTC	CAISLGSGHSYNEQFF
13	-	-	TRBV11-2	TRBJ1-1	TGTGCCAGCAGCCATCCTCGGGGGGGTGAAGCTTTCTTT	CASSHPRGGEAFF
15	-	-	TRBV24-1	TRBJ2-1	TGTGCCACCAGTTCGATTCGGGACGTGCACAATGAGCAGTTCTTC	CATSSIRDVHNEQFF
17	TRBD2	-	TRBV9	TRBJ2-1	TGTGCCAGCAGCGGCATCCGGACTAGCGGGGGGGCCCATGAGCAGTTCTTC	CASSGIRTSGGAHEQFF
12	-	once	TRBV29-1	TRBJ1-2	TGCAGCGTTGGAGTACAGGGTGGGGGCTACACCTTC	CSVGVQGGGYTF
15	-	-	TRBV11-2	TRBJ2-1	TGTGCCAGCAGCCTTGGGGCGGGATCCTACAATGAGCAGTTCTTC	CASSLGAGSYNEQFF
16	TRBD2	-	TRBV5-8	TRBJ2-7	TGTGCCAGCAGCCGGGGACTAGCGGGAGCCCGCTACGAGCAGTACTTC	CASSRGLAGARYEQYF